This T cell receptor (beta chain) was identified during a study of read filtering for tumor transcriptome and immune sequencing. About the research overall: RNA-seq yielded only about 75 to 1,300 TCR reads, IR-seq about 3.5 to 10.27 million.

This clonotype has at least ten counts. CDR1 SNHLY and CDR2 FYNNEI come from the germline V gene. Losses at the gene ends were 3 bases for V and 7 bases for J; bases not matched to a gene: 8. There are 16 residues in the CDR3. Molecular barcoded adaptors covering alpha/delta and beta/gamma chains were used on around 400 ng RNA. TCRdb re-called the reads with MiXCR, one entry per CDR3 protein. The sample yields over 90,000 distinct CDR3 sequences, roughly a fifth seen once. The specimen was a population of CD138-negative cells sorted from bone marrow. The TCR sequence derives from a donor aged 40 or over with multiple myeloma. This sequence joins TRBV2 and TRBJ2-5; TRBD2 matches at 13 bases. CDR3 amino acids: CASSEEGLAGRGTQYF. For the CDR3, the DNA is TGTGCCAGCAGTGAGGAGGGACTAGCGGGACGGGGGACCCAGTACTTC. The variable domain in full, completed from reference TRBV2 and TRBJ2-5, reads EPEVTQTPSHQVTQMGQEVILRCVPISNHLYFYWYRQILGQKVEFLVSFYNNEISEKSEIFDDQFSVERPDGSNFTLKIRSTKLEDSAMYFCASSEEGLAGRGTQYFGPGTRLLVL.